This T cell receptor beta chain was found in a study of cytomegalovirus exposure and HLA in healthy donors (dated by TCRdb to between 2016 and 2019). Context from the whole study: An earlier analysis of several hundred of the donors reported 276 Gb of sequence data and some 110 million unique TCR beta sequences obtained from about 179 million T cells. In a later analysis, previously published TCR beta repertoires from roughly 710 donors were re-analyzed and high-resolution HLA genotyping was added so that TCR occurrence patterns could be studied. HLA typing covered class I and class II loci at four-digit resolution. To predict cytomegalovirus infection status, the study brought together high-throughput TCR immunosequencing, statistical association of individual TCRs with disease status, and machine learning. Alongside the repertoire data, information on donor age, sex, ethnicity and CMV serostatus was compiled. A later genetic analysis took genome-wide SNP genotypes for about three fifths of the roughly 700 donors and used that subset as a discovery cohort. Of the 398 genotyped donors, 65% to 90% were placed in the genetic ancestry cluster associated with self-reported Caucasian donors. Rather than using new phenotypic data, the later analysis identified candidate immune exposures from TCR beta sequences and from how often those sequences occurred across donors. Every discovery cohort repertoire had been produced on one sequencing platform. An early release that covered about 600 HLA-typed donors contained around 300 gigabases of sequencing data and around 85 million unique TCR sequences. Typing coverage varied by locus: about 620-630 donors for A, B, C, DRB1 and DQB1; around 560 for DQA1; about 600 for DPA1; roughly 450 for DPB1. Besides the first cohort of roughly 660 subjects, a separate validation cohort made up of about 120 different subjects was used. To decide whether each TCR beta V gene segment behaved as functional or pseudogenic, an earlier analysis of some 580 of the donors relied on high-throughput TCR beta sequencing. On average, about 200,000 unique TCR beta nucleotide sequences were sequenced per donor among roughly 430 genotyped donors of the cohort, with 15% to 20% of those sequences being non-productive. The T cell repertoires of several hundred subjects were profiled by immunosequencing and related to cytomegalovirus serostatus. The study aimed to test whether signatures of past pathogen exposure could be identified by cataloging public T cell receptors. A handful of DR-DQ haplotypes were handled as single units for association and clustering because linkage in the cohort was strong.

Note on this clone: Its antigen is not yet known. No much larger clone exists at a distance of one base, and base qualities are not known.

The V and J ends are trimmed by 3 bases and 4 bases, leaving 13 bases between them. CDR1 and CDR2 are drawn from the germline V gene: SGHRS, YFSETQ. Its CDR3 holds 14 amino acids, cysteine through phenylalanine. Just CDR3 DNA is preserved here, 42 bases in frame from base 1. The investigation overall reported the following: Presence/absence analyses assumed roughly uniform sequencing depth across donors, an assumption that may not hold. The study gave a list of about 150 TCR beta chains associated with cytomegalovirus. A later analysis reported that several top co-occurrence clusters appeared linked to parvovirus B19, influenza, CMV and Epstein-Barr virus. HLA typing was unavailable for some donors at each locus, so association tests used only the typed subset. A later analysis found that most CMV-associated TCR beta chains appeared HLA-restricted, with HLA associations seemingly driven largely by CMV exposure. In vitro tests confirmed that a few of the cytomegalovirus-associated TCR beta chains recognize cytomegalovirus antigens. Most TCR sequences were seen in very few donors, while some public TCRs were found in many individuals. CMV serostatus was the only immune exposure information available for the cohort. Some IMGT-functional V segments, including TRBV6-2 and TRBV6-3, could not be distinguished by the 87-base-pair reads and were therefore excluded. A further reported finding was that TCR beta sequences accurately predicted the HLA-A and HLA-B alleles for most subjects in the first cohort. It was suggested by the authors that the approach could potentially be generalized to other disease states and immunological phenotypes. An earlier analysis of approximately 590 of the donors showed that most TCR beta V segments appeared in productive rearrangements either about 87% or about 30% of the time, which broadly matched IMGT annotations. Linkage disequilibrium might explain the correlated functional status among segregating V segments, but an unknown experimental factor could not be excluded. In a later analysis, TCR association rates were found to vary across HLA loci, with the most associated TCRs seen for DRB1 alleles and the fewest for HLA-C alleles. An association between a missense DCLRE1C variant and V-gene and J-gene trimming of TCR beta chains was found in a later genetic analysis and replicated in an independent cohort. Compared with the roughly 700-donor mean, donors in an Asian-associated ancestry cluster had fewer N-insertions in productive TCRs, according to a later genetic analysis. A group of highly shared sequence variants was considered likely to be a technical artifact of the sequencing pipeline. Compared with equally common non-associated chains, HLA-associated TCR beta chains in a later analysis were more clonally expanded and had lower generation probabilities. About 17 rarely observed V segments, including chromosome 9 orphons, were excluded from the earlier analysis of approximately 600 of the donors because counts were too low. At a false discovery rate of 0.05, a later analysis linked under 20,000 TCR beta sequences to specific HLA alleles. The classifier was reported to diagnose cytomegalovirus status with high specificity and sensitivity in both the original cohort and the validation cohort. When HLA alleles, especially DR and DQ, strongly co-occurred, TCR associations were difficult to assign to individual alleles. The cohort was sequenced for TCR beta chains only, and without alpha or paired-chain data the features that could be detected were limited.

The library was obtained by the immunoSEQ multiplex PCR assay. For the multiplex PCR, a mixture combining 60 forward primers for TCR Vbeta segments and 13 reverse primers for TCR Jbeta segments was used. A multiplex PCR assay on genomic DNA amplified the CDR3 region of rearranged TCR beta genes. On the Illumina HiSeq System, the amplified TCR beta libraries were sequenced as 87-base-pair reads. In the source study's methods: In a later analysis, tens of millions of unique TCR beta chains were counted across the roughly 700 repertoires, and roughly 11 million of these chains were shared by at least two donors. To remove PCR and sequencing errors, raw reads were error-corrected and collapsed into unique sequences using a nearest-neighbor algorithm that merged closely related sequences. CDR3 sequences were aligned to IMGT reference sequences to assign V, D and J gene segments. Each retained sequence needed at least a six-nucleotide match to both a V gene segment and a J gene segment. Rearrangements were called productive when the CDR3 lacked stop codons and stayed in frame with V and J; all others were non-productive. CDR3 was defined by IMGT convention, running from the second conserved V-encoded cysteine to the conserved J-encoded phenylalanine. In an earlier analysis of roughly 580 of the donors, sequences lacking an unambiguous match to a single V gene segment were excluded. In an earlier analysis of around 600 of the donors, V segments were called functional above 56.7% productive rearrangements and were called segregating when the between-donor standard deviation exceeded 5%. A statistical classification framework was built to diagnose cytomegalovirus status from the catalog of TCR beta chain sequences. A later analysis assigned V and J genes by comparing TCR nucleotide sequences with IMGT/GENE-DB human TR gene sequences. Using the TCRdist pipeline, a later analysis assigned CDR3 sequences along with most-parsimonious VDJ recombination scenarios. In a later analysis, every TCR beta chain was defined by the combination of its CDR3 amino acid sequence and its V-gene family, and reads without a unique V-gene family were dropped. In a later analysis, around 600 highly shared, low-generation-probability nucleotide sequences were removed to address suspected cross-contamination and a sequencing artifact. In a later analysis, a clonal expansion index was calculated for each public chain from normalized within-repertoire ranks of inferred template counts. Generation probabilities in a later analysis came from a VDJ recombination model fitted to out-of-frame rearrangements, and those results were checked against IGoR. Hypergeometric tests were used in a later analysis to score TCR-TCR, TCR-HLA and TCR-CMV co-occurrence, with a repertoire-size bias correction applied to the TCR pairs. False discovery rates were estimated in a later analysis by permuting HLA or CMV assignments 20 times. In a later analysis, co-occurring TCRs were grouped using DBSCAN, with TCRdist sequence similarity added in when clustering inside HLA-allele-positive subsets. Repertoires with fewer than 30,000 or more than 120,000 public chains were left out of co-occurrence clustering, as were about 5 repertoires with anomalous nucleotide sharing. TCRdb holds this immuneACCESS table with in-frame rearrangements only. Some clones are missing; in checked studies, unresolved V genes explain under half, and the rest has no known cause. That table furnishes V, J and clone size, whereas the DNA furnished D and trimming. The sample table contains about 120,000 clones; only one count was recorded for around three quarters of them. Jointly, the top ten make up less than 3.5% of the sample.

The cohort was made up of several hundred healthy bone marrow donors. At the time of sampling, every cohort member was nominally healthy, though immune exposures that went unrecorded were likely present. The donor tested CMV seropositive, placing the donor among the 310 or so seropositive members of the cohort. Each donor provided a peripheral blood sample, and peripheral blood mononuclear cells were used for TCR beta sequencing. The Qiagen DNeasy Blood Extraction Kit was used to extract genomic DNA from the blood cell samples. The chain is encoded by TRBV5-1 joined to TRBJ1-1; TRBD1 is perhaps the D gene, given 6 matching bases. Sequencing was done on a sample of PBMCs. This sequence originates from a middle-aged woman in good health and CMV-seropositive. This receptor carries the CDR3 CASSWEQGGTEAFF. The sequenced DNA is TGCGCCAGCAGCTGGGAACAGGGTGGCACTGAAGCTTTCTTT.